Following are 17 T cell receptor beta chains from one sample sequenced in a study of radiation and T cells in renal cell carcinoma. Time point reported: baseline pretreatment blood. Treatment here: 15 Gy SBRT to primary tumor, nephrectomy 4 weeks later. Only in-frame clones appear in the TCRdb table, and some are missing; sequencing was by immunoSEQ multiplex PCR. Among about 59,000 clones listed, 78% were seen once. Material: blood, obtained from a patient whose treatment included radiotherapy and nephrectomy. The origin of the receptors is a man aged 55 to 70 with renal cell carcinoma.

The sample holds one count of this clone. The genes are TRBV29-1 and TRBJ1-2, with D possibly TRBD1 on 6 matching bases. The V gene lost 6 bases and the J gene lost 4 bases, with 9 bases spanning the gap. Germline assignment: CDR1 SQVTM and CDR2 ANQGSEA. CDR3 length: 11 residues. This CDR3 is CSVGGTYGYTF. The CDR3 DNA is TGCAGCGTCGGGGGCACCTATGGCTACACCTTC. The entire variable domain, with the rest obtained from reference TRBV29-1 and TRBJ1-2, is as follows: SAVISQKPSRDICQRGTSLTIQCQVDSQVTMMFWYRQQPGQSLTLIATANQGSEATYESGFVIDKFPISRPNLTFSTLTVSNMSPEDSSIYLCSVGGTYGYTFGSGTRLTVV.

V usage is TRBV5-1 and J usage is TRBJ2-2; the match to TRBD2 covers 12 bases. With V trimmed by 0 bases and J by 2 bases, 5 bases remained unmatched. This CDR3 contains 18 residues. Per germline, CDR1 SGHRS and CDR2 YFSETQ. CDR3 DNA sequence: TGCGCCAGCAGCTTGGAGACTAGCGGGGGAGATAACACCGGGGAGCTGTTTTTT. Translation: CASSLETSGGDNTGELFF.

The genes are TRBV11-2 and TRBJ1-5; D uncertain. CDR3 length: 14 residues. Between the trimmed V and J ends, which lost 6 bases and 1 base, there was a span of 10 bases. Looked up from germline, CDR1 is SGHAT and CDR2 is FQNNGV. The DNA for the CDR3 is TGTGCCAGCAGTTCTGAAGGCAGCAATCAGCCCCAGCATTTT. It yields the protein CASSSEGSNQPQHF.

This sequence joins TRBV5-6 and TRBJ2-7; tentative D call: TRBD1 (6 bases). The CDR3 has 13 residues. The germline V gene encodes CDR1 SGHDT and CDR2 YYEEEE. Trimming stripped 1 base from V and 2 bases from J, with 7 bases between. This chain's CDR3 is CASSLKGAYEQYF. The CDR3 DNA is TGTGCCAGCAGCTTGAAGGGGGCCTACGAGCAGTACTTC.

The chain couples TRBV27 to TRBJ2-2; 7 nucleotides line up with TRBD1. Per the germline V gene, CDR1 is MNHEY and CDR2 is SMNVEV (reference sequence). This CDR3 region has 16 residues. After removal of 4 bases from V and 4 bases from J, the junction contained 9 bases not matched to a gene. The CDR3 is CASSSTGAVGTGELFF. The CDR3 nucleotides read TGTGCCAGCAGTTCAACAGGGGCGGTAGGCACCGGGGAGCTGTTTTTT.

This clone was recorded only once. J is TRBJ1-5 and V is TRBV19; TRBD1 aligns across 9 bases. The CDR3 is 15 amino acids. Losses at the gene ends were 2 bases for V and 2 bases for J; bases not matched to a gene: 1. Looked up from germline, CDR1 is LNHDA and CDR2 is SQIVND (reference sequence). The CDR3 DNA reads TGTGCCAGTAGTATACGGGACAGGGGCAATCAGCCCCAGCATTTT. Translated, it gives CASSIRDRGNQPQHF.

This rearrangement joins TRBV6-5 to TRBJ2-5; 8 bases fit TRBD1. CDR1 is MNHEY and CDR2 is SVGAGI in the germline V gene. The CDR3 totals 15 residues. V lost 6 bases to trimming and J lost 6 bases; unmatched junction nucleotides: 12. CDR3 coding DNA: TGTGCCAGCAGCCTAGGATCGACAGGGGAGAAGACCCAGTACTTC. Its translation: CASSLGSTGEKTQYF.

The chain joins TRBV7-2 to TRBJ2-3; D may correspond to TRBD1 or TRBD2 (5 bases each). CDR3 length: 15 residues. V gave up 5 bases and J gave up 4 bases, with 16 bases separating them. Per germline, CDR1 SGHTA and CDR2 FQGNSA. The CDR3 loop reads CASSPQTGTADTQYF. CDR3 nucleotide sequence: TGTGCCAGCAGCCCACAAACCGGGACGGCAGATACGCAGTATTTT.

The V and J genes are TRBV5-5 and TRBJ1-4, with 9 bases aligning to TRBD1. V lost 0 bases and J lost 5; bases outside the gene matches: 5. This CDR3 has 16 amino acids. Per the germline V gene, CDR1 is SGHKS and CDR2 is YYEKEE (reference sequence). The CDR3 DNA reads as TGTGCCAGCAGCTTGGCCACAGGGGGCTGGAATGAAAAACTGTTTTTT. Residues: CASSLATGGWNEKLFF.

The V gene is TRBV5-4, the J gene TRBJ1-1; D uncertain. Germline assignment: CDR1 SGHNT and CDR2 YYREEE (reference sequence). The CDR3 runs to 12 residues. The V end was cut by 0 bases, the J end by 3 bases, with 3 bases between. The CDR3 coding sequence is TGTGCCAGCAGCTTGGAAGACACTGAAGCTTTCTTT. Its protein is CASSLEDTEAFF.

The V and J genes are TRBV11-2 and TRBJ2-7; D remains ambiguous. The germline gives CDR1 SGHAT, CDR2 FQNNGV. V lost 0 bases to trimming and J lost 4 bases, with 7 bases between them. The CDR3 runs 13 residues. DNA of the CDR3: TGTGCCAGCAGCTTAGATCTTAGGTACGAGCAGTACTTC. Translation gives CASSLDLRYEQYF.

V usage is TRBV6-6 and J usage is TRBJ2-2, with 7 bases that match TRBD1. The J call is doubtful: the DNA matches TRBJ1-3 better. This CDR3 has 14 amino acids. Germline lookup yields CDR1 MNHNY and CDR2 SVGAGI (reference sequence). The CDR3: CASIFDRAGNTIYF. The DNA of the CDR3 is TGTGCCAGCATTTTCGACAGGGCCGGAAACACCATATATTTT.

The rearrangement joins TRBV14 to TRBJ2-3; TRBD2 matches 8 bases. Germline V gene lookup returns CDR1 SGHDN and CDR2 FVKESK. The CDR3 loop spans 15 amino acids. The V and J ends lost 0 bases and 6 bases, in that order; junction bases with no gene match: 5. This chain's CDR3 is CASSQEAGGWDTQYF. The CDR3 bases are TGTGCCAGCAGCCAAGAGGCGGGAGGCTGGGATACGCAGTATTTT.

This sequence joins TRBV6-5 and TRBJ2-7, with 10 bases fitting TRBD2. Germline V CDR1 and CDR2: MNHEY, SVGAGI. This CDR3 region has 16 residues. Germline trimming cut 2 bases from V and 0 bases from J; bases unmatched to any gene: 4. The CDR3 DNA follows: TGTGCCAGCAGTTACGCCGGACTAGCGGACTCCTACGAGCAGTACTTC. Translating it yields CASSYAGLADSYEQYF.

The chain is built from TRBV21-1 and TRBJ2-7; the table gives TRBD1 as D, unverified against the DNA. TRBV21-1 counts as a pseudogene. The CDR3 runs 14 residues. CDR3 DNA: TGTGCCAGCAGCCCCCGGGACAGCTCCTACGAGCAGTACTTC. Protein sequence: CASSPRDSSYEQYF.

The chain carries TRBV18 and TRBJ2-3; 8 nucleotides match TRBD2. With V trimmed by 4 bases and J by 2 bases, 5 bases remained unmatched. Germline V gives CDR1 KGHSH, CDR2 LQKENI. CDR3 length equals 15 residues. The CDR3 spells CASSQGLEVTDTQYF. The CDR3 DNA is TGTGCCAGCTCACAGGGACTAGAGGTCACAGATACGCAGTATTTT.

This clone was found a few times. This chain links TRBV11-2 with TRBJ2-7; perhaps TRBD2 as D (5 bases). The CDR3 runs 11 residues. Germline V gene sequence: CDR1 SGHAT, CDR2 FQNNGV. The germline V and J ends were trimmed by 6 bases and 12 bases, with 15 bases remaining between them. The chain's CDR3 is CASSRMRARYF. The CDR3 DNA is TGTGCCAGCAGTAGGATGAGGGCTCGGTACTTC.